The T cell receptor (beta chain) under discussion was sequenced for a study of blood T cells in healthy people across ages. Findings of the study overall: Because sorting was not performed, PBMCs prevented conclusive naive versus antigen-experienced comparison. In these data, TCR beta diversity tracked strongly with naive T cell percentage.

Primers used in a second PCR of about 6 to 11 cycles were a sample-barcoded 5' primer and a J-beta primer mix. TCRdb recomputed calls from the 5' RACE reads with MiXCR, one row per CDR3 protein. This sample has 650,000 to 1,000,000 distinct CDR3 sequences, with about 37% found just once. Remarks on this clonotype: Its specificity is not known. Mismatch with germline at one junction end may stem from a read error.

The germline V gene encodes CDR1 ENHRY and CDR2 SYGVKD. The CDR3 loop spans 15 amino acids. The sequenced sample was blood. This sequence was found in a man between 18 and 35 years old in good health. The V call is TRBV10-3, the J call TRBJ1-5, with D perhaps TRBD1 (5 bases). The CDR3 protein is CATAPQGGGNQHQHF. DNA of the CDR3: TGTGCCACCGCACCTCAGGGCGGAGGCAATCAGCACCAGCATTTT.